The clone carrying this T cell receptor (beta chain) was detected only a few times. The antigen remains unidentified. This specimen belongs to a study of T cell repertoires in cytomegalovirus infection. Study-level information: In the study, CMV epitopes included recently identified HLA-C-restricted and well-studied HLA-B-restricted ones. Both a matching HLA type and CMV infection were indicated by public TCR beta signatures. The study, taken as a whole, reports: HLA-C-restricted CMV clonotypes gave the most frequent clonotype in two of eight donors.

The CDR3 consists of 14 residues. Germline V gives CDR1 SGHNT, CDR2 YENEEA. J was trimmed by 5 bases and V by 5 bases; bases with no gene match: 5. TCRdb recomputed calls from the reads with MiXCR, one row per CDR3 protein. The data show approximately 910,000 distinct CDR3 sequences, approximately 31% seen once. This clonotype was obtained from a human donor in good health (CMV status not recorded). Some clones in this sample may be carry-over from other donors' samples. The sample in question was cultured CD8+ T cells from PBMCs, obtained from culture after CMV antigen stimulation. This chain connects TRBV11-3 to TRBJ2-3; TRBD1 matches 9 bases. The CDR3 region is CASSERQGGDTQYF. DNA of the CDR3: TGTGCCAGCAGCGAGAGACAGGGGGGAGATACGCAGTATTTT.